This entry is about one T cell receptor (beta chain). Sequencing was performed with immunoSEQ multiplex PCR; in TCRdb, only in-frame clones are kept and a portion is missing. The sample contains 90,000 to 150,000 clones, roughly four fifths of which appear only once. This specimen belongs to a study of blood T cell repertoires in COVID-19. CDR1 and CDR2 (germline): LNHDA, SQIVND (reference sequence). J was trimmed by 1 base and V by 5 bases; bases with no gene match: 5. This CDR3 is built from 15 residues. The chain joins TRBV19 to TRBJ2-5, with 9 bases lining up with TRBD2. The clonotype comes from a human donor in a cohort sampled during active COVID-19. Sequences were obtained from peripheral blood. The CDR3 DNA reads as TGTGCCAGTAGTGTTCTACTAGCGGGCCAAGAGACCCAGTACTTC. It specifies CASSVLLAGQETQYF.